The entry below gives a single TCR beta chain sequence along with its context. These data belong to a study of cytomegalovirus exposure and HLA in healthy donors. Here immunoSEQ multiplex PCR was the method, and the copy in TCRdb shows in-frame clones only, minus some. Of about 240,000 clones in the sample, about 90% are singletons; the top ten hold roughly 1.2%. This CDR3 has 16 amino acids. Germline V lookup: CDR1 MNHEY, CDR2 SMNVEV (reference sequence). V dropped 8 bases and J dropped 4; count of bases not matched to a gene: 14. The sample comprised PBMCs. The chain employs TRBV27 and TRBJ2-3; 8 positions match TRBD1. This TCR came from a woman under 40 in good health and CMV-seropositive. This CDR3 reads CASVLRGPRQSDTQYF. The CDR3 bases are TGTGCCAGCGTTCTCAGGGGGCCCCGGCAGTCAGATACGCAGTATTTT.